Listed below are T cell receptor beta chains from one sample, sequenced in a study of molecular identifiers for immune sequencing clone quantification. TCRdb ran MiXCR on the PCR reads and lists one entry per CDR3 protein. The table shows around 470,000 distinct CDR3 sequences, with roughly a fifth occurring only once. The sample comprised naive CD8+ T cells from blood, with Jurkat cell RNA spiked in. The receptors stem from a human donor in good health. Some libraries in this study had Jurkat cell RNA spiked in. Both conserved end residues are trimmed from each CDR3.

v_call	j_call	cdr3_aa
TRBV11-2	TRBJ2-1	VSSSHEGTPQF
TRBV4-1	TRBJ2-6	ASSLMAGSGANVLT
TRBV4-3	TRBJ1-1	ASSQDSGLGHAF
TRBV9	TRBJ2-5	ASSVGGAYQETQY
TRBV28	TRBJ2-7	ASSPTLGLAYEQY
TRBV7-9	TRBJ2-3	VSRTGTGATDTQY
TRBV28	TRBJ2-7	ASSNRGLYEQY
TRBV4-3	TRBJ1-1	ASSQGTGPNTEAF
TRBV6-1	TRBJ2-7	ASREQGFAHEQY
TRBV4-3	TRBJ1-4	ASSQTANNEKLF
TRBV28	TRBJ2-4	ATALGAKNIQY
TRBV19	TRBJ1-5	ASSQPSGQGWFVNQPQH
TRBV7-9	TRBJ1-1	ASSSPQGMNTEAF
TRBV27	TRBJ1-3	ASSAGVPSSGNTIY
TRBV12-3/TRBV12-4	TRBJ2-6	ATRQGSGANVLT
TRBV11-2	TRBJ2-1	ASIGTQYNEQF
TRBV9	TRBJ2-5	ASSVRQGLETQY
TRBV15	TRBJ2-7	ATSPTGTGAYEQY
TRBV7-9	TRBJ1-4	ASSFPRGSNEKLF
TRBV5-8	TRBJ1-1	ASSLEVWLNTEAF
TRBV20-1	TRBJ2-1	SARVSGIASYEQF
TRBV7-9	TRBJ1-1	ASSLSVLNTEAF
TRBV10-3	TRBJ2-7	AIQADSYEQY
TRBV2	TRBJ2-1	ASKKLAGGHDEQF
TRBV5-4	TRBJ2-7	ASSLQILDRDRGKGDEQY
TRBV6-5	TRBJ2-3	ATLAGGTDTRY
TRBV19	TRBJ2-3	ASSRQGAMDADTQY
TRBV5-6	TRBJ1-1	ASTGQEATEAF
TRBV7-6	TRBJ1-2	ASSLAGGVYGYT
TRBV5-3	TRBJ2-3	ASSAFPSGGAPDTQY
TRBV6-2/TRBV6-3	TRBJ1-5	ASAVDLSNQPQH
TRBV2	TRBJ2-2	ASSVSTGLSNTGELF
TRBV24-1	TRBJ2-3	ATSDYGRQGITDTQY
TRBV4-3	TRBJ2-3	ASSPGALVVDTQY
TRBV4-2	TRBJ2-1	ASSGTGTDPFAEQF
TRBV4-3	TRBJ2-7	ASSQDKAGYEQY
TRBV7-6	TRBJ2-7	ASSLAPVPEYEQY
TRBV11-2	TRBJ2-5	ASSEDTYQETQY
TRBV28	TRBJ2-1	ASSLPNPAVSGLYNEQF
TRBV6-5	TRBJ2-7	ASKPSSGPYEQY
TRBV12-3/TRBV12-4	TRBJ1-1	ASSFEGINTEAF
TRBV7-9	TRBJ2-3	ASSSYFSPGTDTQY
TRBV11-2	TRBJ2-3	ASSLVVISTDTQY
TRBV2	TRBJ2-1	ASSESIAGGRRGQF
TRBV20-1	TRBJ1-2	SARDLSGNYGYT
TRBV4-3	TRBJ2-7	ASSHGLARATYEQY
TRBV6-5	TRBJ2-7	ASSYHGAYEQY
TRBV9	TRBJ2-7	ASSPTSGRSEQY
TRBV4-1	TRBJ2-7	ASSPRDRDWEQY
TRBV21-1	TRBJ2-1	ASSIPQRGGLGSSYNEQF
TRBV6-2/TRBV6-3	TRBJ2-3	ASSYSGLAGADTQY
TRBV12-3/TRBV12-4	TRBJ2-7	ASTASPRLDEQY
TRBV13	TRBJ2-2	ASSPESRNTGELF
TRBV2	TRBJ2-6	ASRLHSGANVLT
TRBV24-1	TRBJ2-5	ATSVGTGGYQETQY
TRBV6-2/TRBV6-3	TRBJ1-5	ASRIRGDSNQPQH
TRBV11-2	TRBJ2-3	ASSDFLGSQY
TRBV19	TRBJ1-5	ASSTGAQPQH
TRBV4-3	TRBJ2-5	ASSQGGFLSGEETQY
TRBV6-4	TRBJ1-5	ASSPTATSNQPQH